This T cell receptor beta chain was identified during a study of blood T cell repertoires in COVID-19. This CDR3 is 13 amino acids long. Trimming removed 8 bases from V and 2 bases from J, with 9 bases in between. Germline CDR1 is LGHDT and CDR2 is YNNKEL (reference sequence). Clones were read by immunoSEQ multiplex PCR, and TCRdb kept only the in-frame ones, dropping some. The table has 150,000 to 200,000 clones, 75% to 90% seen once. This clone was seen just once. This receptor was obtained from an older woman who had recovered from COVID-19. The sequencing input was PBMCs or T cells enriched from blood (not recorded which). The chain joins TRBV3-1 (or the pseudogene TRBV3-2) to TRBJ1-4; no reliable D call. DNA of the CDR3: TGTGCCAGCGGCGGGGAGACTAATGAAAAACTGTTTTTT. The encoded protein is CASGGETNEKLFF.